This T cell receptor beta chain is drawn from a study of Graves' ophthalmopathy and Graves' hyperthyroidism. J was trimmed by 1 base and V by 4 bases; bases with no gene match: 7. The V gene's germline CDR1 is SEHNR and CDR2 FQNEAQ (reference sequence). There are 16 residues in the CDR3. Comments on this clonotype: Its antigen is unidentified.

General study findings and limits: For separating ophthalmopathy from stable hyperthyroidism, a 13-signature model gave almost 90% sensitivity and roughly 79% specificity. A majority of expanded thyroid clonotypes exceeding 0.001 frequency were likewise present in blood.

The sequenced template was RNA, covering the TCR beta CDR3 region. Amplification began with first-round RT-PCR using HTBI primers, then second-round multiplex PCR was performed. TCRdb ran MiXCR on the multiplex PCR reads and lists one entry per CDR3 protein. The table shows over a million distinct CDR3 sequences, with 36% occurring only once. The V and J genes are TRBV7-9 and TRBJ2-7, with TRBD1 identical over 10 bases. This TCR came from an adult man with Graves' hyperthyroidism. Sequencing input: peripheral blood or thyroid tissue (not recorded which). The CDR3 DNA reads TGTGCCAGCAGCTCTTCTCGACAGGGGGCATCCTACGAGCAGTACTTC. Protein product: CASSSSRQGASYEQYF.